Presented here are 7 T cell receptor beta chains from one specimen sequenced in a study of cytomegalovirus exposure and HLA in healthy donors. The PCR contained 60 Vbeta and 13 Jbeta primers. The repertoire was sequenced with immunoSEQ multiplex PCR; TCRdb's copy has only in-frame clones and lacks some. The table includes nearly 300,000 clones, just over 85% detected once. Material: PBMCs. The receptor set was obtained from a middle-aged man in good health and CMV-seropositive.

The genes are TRBV19 and TRBJ2-2, with 14 bases aligning to TRBD2. The CDR3 is 14 residues long. J was trimmed by 5 bases and V by 8 bases; bases with no gene match: 1. The germline V gene has CDR1 LNHDA and CDR2 SQIVND (reference sequence). CDR3 DNA sequence: TGTGCCAGTGGGACTAGCGGGAGAACCGGGGAGCTGTTTTTT. It is translated as CASGTSGRTGELFF.

The sample holds one count of this clone. In DNA form, the CDR3 reads TGTGCCAGCAGCTTCGGGGGGTCCGGCACAGATACGCAGTATTTT. Translating it yields CASSFGGSGTDTQYF. The chain links TRBV11-2 to TRBJ2-3, with TRBD2 matching over 7 bases. Germline CDR1 SGHAT, CDR2 FQNNGV. This CDR3 spans 15 amino acids. V lost 3 bases and J lost 1; bases outside the gene matches: 4.

This clone was seen just once. The rearrangement joins TRBV9 to TRBJ2-7; D possibly corresponds to TRBD1 (5 bases). This CDR3 has 13 amino acids. Germline lookup yields CDR1 SGDLS and CDR2 YYNGEE. Trimming removed 0 bases at V and 5 bases at J, with 9 bases between. CDR3 region: CASSVGGLDEQYF. The CDR3 DNA follows: TGTGCCAGCAGCGTAGGGGGCTTGGACGAGCAGTACTTC. Supplemented by reference TRBV9 and TRBJ2-7, the full variable domain reads DSGVTQTPKHLITATGQRVTLRCSPRSGDLSVYWYQQSLDQGLQFLIQYYNGEERAKGNILERFSAQQFPDLHSELNLSSLELGDSALYFCASSVGGLDEQYFGPGTRLTVT.

This clone was detected only once. The CDR3 nucleotides read TGTGCCAGCAGTGGTCCCTTATTGGGCCTGAACACTGAAGCTTTCTTT. Its translation is CASSGPLLGLNTEAFF. The rearrangement links TRBV25-1 to TRBJ1-1; D is undetermined. This CDR3 is built from 16 residues. Germline values: CDR1 MGHDK, CDR2 SYGVNS. Trimming cost V 4 bases and J 0 bases, with 15 bases left between them.

This clone came up once. The V and J genes are TRBV27 and TRBJ2-2, with D possibly matching TRBD2 (5 bases). CDR1 is MNHEY and CDR2 is SMNVEV in the germline V gene (reference sequence). V lost 5 bases and J 3 bases, leaving 13 bases between the germline ends. CDR3 size: 15 residues. Here the CDR3 DNA reads TGTGCCAGCAGTGGACTCAGGATGGACACCGGGGAGCTGTTTTTT. This translates into CASSGLRMDTGELFF.

This clone turned up a few times. The CDR3 loop is CATSQGLYQPQHF. CDR3 DNA: TGTGCCACCAGCCAGGGTCTTTATCAGCCCCAGCATTTT. This chain joins TRBV15 and TRBJ1-5, with a weak D call TRBD1 (5 bases). In germline, CDR1 is LNHNV, CDR2 YYDKDF (reference sequence). The CDR3 totals 13 residues. The germline V and J ends were trimmed by 5 bases and 5 bases, with 10 bases remaining between them.

The rearrangement joins TRBV11-3 to TRBJ2-5; TRBD2 aligns across 9 bases. CDR1 and CDR2 from the germline V gene are SGHNT and YENEEA. With 2 bases clipped from V and 0 bases from J, the junction kept 4 bases outside the gene matches. The CDR3 length is 16 residues. The CDR3 here is CASSLRPSGDQETQYF. The CDR3, as DNA: TGTGCCAGCAGCTTAAGGCCTAGCGGGGACCAAGAGACCCAGTACTTC. Looking up the rest from reference TRBV11-3 and TRBJ2-5 gives the full variable domain: EAGVVQSPRYKIIEKKQPVAFWCNPISGHNTLYWYLQNLGQGPELLIRYENEEAVDDSQLPKDRFSAERLKGVDSTLKIQPAELGDSAVYLCASSLRPSGDQETQYFGPGTRLLVL.